The sample holds a few counts of the clone carrying this T cell receptor beta chain. This CDR3 has 15 residues. Looked up from germline, CDR1 is SGHRS and CDR2 is YFSETQ. The V end was cut by 0 bases, the J end by 4 bases, with 13 bases between. Data came from immunoSEQ multiplex PCR; TCRdb stores just in-frame clones and leaves some out. The table includes 150,000 to 190,000 clones, around 84% detected once. This record belongs to a study of blood T cell repertoires in COVID-19. The J gene is TRBJ1-1, the V gene TRBV5-1; D might be TRBD1 (5 bases). The sequenced material came from PBMCs or T cells enriched from blood (not recorded which). This TCR derives from a middle-aged man who had recovered from COVID-19. The CDR3 spells CASSLGQGSGTEAFF. The CDR3 nucleotides read TGCGCCAGCAGCTTGGGGCAGGGTAGCGGCACTGAAGCTTTCTTT.